The 15 T cell receptor beta chains presented below share a single source sample, sequenced in a study of T cells after yellow fever vaccination. In TCRdb, the 5' RACE reads were re-called with MiXCR into one record per CDR3 protein. The table shows a few hundred thousand distinct CDR3 sequences, with approximately 4% occurring only once. This sample comprised PBMCs, obtained 5 days after the yellow fever booster vaccination. These receptors were taken from a man aged 18 to 30 who received the YFV17D yellow fever vaccine.

This clonotype has ten or more counts. CDR3 bases: TGTGCCACCCCGAAGGGTGTCTCTAATGAAAAACTGTTTTTT. Encoded protein: CATPKGVSNEKLFF. The rearrangement links TRBV7-8 to TRBJ1-4; D uncertain. Trimming shortened V by 10 bases and J by 3 bases, and 15 bases separated the two germline ends. CDR1 and CDR2 (germline): SGHVS, FQNEAQ. The CDR3 is made up of 14 amino acids.

The chain is built from TRBV5-1 and TRBJ2-5; D may be TRBD2 (5 bases). Germline V gene data show CDR1 as SGHRS and CDR2 as YFSETQ. V was pared by 5 bases and J by 5 bases, with 13 bases between. There are 13 residues in the CDR3. The CDR3 DNA reads TGCGCCAGCAGTATTCGGGGTTATGAGACCCAGTACTTC. Its translation is CASSIRGYETQYF.

The chain is built from TRBV15 and TRBJ2-5; tentative D call: TRBD2 (6 bases). The germline gives CDR1 LNHNV, CDR2 YYDKDF (reference sequence). V lost 1 base and J lost 0, with 6 bases in between. This CDR3 is built from 14 residues. This chain's CDR3 is CATSRGGDQETQYF. CDR3 sequence (DNA): TGTGCCACCAGCAGAGGGGGGGACCAAGAGACCCAGTACTTC. The whole variable domain, filled in from reference TRBV15 and TRBJ2-5, reads DAMVIQNPRYQVTQFGKPVTLSCSQTLNHNVMYWYQQKSSQAPKLLFHYYDKDFNNEADTPDNFQSRRPNTSFCFLDIRSPGLGDTAMYLCATSRGGDQETQYFGPGTRLLVL.

This clonotype was observed at least ten times. The genes are TRBV7-2 and TRBJ2-3; 14 bases map to TRBD2. This CDR3 is 17 amino acids long. Germline assignment: CDR1 SGHTA and CDR2 FQGNSA. Trimming removed 5 bases from V and 6 bases from J; junction bases left unmatched: 10. The CDR3 reads CASSPTGTSGGPDTQYF. CDR3 DNA sequence: TGTGCCAGCAGCCCGACCGGGACTAGCGGGGGCCCGGATACGCAGTATTTT.

This clonotype was recorded at least ten times. This chain links TRBV2 with TRBJ2-7; maybe TRBD1 (5 bases). The CDR3 sequence is 16 residues long. Germline V lookup: CDR1 SNHLY, CDR2 FYNNEI. Trimming left V 2 bases short and J 0 bases short, with 14 bases between. CDR3 DNA: TGTGCCAGCAGTGAACCCGTACAGGCGAGCTCCTACGAGCAGTACTTC. Translated: CASSEPVQASSYEQYF.

This clonotype came up many times. This chain connects TRBV5-1 to TRBJ2-2, with 8 positions matching TRBD2. Trimming cost V 1 base and J 4 bases; bases outside gene matches: 3. The germline gives CDR1 SGHRS, CDR2 YFSETQ. The CDR3 runs to 15 residues. As DNA, the CDR3 is TGCGCCAGCAGCTTGTTCACTAGCGGCACCGGGGAGCTGTTTTTT. It codes for CASSLFTSGTGELFF. Full variable domain (outside the CDR3, taken from reference TRBV5-1 and TRBJ2-2): KAGVTQTPRYLIKTRGQQVTLSCSPISGHRSVSWYQQTPGQGLQFLFEYFSETQRNKGNFPGRFSGRQFSNSRSEMNVSTLELGDSALYLCASSLFTSGTGELFFGEGSRLTVL.

The table lists this clonotype with many counts. The chain employs TRBV7-2 and TRBJ1-3, with 8 bases lining up with TRBD1. V lost 4 bases to trimming and J lost 0 bases; unmatched junction nucleotides: 8. Germline V gene lookup returns CDR1 SGHTA and CDR2 FQGNSA. The CDR3 extends over 17 amino acids. The CDR3 nucleotides read TGTGCCAGCAGCTCCGGGACAGGAAAAACCTCTGGAAACACCATATATTTT. Amino acid sequence: CASSSGTGKTSGNTIYF.

Only a few counts were recorded for this clonotype. The J gene is TRBJ1-5, the V gene TRBV2, with D hard to call. The CDR3 runs 14 residues. Per the germline V gene, CDR1 is SNHLY and CDR2 is FYNNEI. Trimming removed 4 bases at V and 0 bases at J, with 7 bases between. As DNA, the CDR3 is TGTGCCAGCAGTGCGGAGTATAGCAATCAGCCCCAGCATTTT. Amino acid sequence: CASSAEYSNQPQHF.

The chain combines TRBV29-1 with TRBJ2-7; D not certain. V lost 0 bases, J lost 0 bases, and 12 bases lay in between. There are 15 residues in the CDR3. Germline loops: CDR1 SQVTM, CDR2 ANQGSEA. DNA of the CDR3: TGCAGCGTTGAAGATACGGCAGCCCCCTCCTACGAGCAGTACGTC. Protein: CSVEDTAAPSYEQYV.

In this sample, this clonotype turned up a few times. The chain combines TRBV2 with TRBJ2-5, with a weak D call TRBD1 (5 bases). CDR3 length: 13 residues. V lost 7 bases and J 3 bases, leaving 12 bases between the germline ends. Germline V gene sequence: CDR1 SNHLY, CDR2 FYNNEI. The CDR3 sequence is CASTSSGKETQYF. The CDR3 coding sequence is TGTGCCAGCACCAGCTCAGGGAAAGAGACCCAGTACTTC.

This chain links TRBV7-2 with TRBJ1-5; D is ambiguous. The CDR3 covers 11 residues. Germline CDR1 reads SGHTA; CDR2 reads FQGNSA. V lost 5 bases, J lost 5 bases, and 4 bases lay in between. The CDR3 spells CASSHHQPQHF. The CDR3 nucleotides are TGTGCCAGCAGCCACCATCAGCCCCAGCATTTT.

This clonotype turned up a few times. The V call is TRBV5-1, the J call TRBJ2-4; D may correspond to TRBD1 or TRBD2 (5 bases each). In germline, CDR1 is SGHRS, CDR2 YFSETQ. The germline V and J ends were trimmed by 4 bases and 3 bases, with 23 bases remaining between them. The CDR3 consists of 18 residues. This CDR3 is CASSLTRGHSDSKNIQYF. The CDR3 nucleotides read TGCGCCAGCAGCCTCACTAGAGGACACTCCGATAGCAAAAACATTCAGTACTTC.

The chain recombines TRBV4-3 with TRBJ2-3, with D perhaps matching TRBD2 (6 bases). V dropped 0 bases and J dropped 4 bases, with 14 bases sitting between them. The CDR3 is 16 amino acids. Germline V gene sequence: CDR1 LGHNA, CDR2 YSLEER. Here the CDR3 reads CASSQDQGTGSDTQYF. The CDR3 nucleotides are TGCGCCAGCAGCCAAGATCAAGGGACTGGATCAGATACGCAGTATTTT.

This clonotype showed up just a few times. The chain is built from TRBV12-3 or TRBV12-4 and TRBJ1-5; D may be TRBD1 (6 bases). V dropped 3 bases and J dropped 4 bases, with 19 bases sitting between them. The CDR3 has 17 residues. The CDR3 spells CASSLQEWTEGNQPQHF. The CDR3 DNA reads as TGTGCCAGCAGTTTGCAGGAGTGGACAGAGGGTAATCAGCCCCAGCATTTT.

V usage is TRBV2 and J usage is TRBJ1-2; possible D gene TRBD1, 5 bases. Germline V gives CDR1 SNHLY, CDR2 FYNNEI. The V end lost 7 bases, the J end lost 1 base, and 10 bases lay between the germline ends. The CDR3 is 13 amino acids. CDR3 sequence reads: CASTETDNYGYTF. DNA for the CDR3: TGTGCCAGCACCGAGACAGATAACTATGGCTACACCTTC.